This T cell receptor beta chain was identified in a study of Graves' ophthalmopathy and Graves' hyperthyroidism. Using RNA transcripts, the TCR beta CDR3 regions were amplified. Second-round multiplex PCR came after first-round RT-PCR with HTBI primers. Each CDR3 protein is one row after TCRdb ran MiXCR on the multiplex PCR reads. Of a few hundred thousand distinct CDR3 sequences listed, about a sixth are singletons. Hyperthyroidism patients had new diagnoses, durations under 2 months, and ages of 18 to 65. This clonotype has at least ten counts. This CDR3 has 15 residues. Germline CDR1 SGHTA, CDR2 FQGTGA. Deletions cut 5 bases from V and 2 bases from J, with 15 bases between.

The sample was peripheral blood. This chain joins TRBV7-3 and TRBJ2-5, with D possibly called TRBD1 or TRBD2 (5 bases each). This TCR came from an adult woman with stable Graves' hyperthyroidism. The CDR3 DNA sequence: TGTGCCAGCAGCCCGTCCCGGGACGTACAAGAGACCCAGTACTTC. Its protein product is CASSPSRDVQETQYF.